These 23 T cell receptor beta chains were all obtained from the same sample, sequenced in a study of blood T cell repertoires in COVID-19. Sequenced by immunoSEQ multiplex PCR; TCRdb stores in-frame clones only, minus some. This table holds under 200,000 clones, 70% to 90% found once. The sequenced material came from peripheral blood. Receptor source: a woman of 80 years or more with acute or convalescent COVID-19.

This rearrangement joins TRBV5-1 to TRBJ1-2, with TRBD1 identical over 9 bases. V lost 0 bases to trimming and J lost 1 base; unmatched junction nucleotides: 1. The CDR3 runs 15 residues. The germline CDR1 and CDR2 sequences are SGHRS and YFSETQ. The CDR3 is CASSLVTGGNYGYTF. The CDR3, as DNA: TGCGCCAGCAGCTTGGTGACAGGGGGTAACTATGGCTACACCTTC. Using reference TRBV5-1 and TRBJ1-2 for the parts outside the CDR3, the full variable domain is KAGVTQTPRYLIKTRGQQVTLSCSPISGHRSVSWYQQTPGQGLQFLFEYFSETQRNKGNFPGRFSGRQFSNSRSEMNVSTLELGDSALYLCASSLVTGGNYGYTFGSGTRLTVV.

The rearrangement links TRBV6-2 or TRBV6-3 to TRBJ1-2; TRBD1 matches at 11 bases. This CDR3 has 15 residues. Per germline, CDR1 MNHEY and CDR2 SVGEGT. V was clipped by 2 bases and J by 4 bases; unmatched bases: 3. The CDR3 DNA reads as TGTGCCAGCAGTTACCCCGGGACAGGGGGCTATGGCTACACCTTC. This sequence encodes CASSYPGTGGYGYTF.

This CDR3 reads CSVGQGAGNEKLFF. Written as DNA, the CDR3 is TGCAGCGTTGGACAGGGGGCGGGGAATGAAAAACTGTTTTTT. The chain is built from TRBV29-1 and TRBJ1-4; 10 bases map to TRBD1. This CDR3 has 14 residues. V lost 4 bases to trimming and J lost 5 bases; unmatched junction nucleotides: 4. CDR1 and CDR2 from the germline V gene are SQVTM and ANQGSEA.

The V and J genes are TRBV18 and TRBJ2-1; 7 bases line up with TRBD2. CDR1 and CDR2 from the germline V gene are KGHSH and LQKENI. J gave up 0 bases and V 5 bases, and 7 bases lay outside the gene matches. The CDR3 contains 16 residues. For the CDR3, the DNA is TGTGCCAGCTCATCGCTAGCGGATAGCTCCTACAATGAGCAGTTCTTC. Protein: CASSSLADSSYNEQFF.

The chain recombines TRBV6-5 with TRBJ2-7; weak D call: TRBD2 (6 bases). CDR3 size: 11 residues. V shed 7 bases and J shed 4 bases, with 8 bases lying between them. CDR1 is MNHEY, CDR2 SVGAGI, per germline. The CDR3 sequence is CASKGTYEQYF. The CDR3 nucleotides read TGTGCCAGCAAGGGGACTTACGAGCAGTACTTC.

J is TRBJ2-1 and V is TRBV24-1, with 8 nucleotides matching TRBD2. Germline V CDR1 and CDR2: KGHDR, SFDVKD. The junction had 5 bases not matched to a gene; V was cut back by 2 bases and J by 3 bases. The CDR3 sequence is 16 residues long. The CDR3 spells CATSDSRLANYNEQFF. CDR3 DNA: TGTGCCACCAGTGATTCACGACTAGCGAACTACAATGAGCAGTTCTTC.

The chain combines TRBV7-9 with TRBJ1-1; D unresolved. Trimming took 5 bases from V and 1 from J, leaving 14 bases between them. The CDR3 has 15 residues. Germline CDR1 SEHNR, CDR2 FQNEAQ (reference sequence). The CDR3 sequence: CASSRRPAQNTEAFF. The CDR3 DNA is TGTGCCAGCAGCCGGAGGCCCGCACAGAACACTGAAGCTTTCTTT.

The V gene is TRBV7-2, the J gene TRBJ2-7; perhaps TRBD1 as D (5 bases). The CDR3 loop spans 14 amino acids. Germline V CDR1 and CDR2: SGHTA, FQGNSA. The germline V and J ends were trimmed by 6 bases and 6 bases, with 18 bases remaining between them. The chain's CDR3 is CASRPGQGVPEQYF. CDR3 DNA sequence: TGTGCCAGCAGGCCTGGCCAGGGTGTCCCCGAGCAGTACTTC.

The chain recombines TRBV5-1 with TRBJ2-1; 9 bases agree with TRBD1. There are 15 residues in the CDR3. Germline V gene data show CDR1 as SGHRS and CDR2 as YFSETQ. Trimming cost V 6 bases and J 4 bases; bases outside gene matches: 8. The CDR3, as DNA: TGCGCCAGCAACCTAGGACAGGGGACGTACAATGAGCAGTTCTTC. Residues: CASNLGQGTYNEQFF.

This clone was detected only a few times. The gene calls are TRBV11-2 and TRBJ1-5; tentative D call: TRBD1 (6 bases). The germline CDR1 and CDR2 sequences are SGHAT and FQNNGV. Trimming shortened V by 5 bases and J by 6 bases, and 11 bases separated the two germline ends. This CDR3 has 13 amino acids. The CDR3 DNA is TGTGCCAGCAGCCCGGGGGGCCTTCAGCCCCAGCATTTT. It yields the protein CASSPGGLQPQHF.

The gene calls are TRBV16 and TRBJ1-1; 8 bases match TRBD1. This CDR3 comprises 14 residues. J was trimmed by 5 bases and V by 5 bases; bases with no gene match: 7. Germline-derived CDR1 and CDR2 are KGHSY and FQNENV. CDR3 region: CASSERTGMTEAFF. In nucleotides, the CDR3 is TGTGCCAGCAGCGAAAGGACAGGGATGACTGAAGCTTTCTTT.

The chain couples TRBV3-1 (or the pseudogene TRBV3-2) to TRBJ2-1; tentative D call: TRBD2 (5 bases). Germline CDR1 LGHDT, CDR2 YNNKEL (reference sequence). With 3 bases removed from V and 2 bases from J, the gap between germline ends came to 11 bases. This CDR3 has 15 amino acids. CDR3 nucleotide sequence: TGTGCCAGCAGCCAGGAGGTGATTGCCTACAATGAGCAGTTCTTC. Encoded protein: CASSQEVIAYNEQFF.

Turning to this clone: The same CDR3 also results from other DNA sequences found in this sample. The chain recombines TRBV7-2 with TRBJ1-3; 9 positions agree with TRBD1. Unmatched junction bases numbered 1, after V lost 2 bases and J lost 2 bases. CDR3 size: 15 residues. Germline CDR1 is SGHTA and CDR2 is FQGNSA. In DNA, the CDR3 is TGTGCCAGCAGCTTAAACAGGGGGCCTGGAAACACCATATATTTT. Translating gives CASSLNRGPGNTIYF.

The chain joins TRBV10-3 to TRBJ2-5; 8 bases are a match to TRBD1. Trimming at V came to 6 bases and at J to 4 bases, leaving 4 bases not matched to a gene. This CDR3 is 13 amino acids long. Germline CDR1 is ENHRY and CDR2 is SYGVKD. The CDR3 is CAIRKDRAETQYF. The CDR3 nucleotides are TGTGCCATCAGAAAGGACAGGGCAGAGACCCAGTACTTC.

V and J are TRBV28 and TRBJ1-2; D is unresolved. The CDR3 is made up of 14 amino acids. V dropped 4 bases and J dropped 0 bases, with 9 bases sitting between them. Looked up from germline, CDR1 is MDHEN and CDR2 is SYDVKM. Here the CDR3 DNA reads TGTGCCAGCAGTTCCCTTATTGCTAACTATGGCTACACCTTC. This codes for CASSSLIANYGYTF.

The CDR3 spells CASSWGPPVTQYF. The DNA of the CDR3 is TGTGCCAGCAGTTGGGGGCCCCCGGTAACCCAGTACTTC. The rearrangement links TRBV27 to TRBJ2-5; maybe TRBD1 (6 bases). CDR1 MNHEY and CDR2 SMNVEV come from the germline V gene (reference sequence). CDR3 length: 13 amino acids. V lost 4 bases and J lost 8, with 14 bases in between.

The chain combines TRBV4-1 with TRBJ2-5, with TRBD1 identical over 8 bases. Germline V gives CDR1 MGHRA, CDR2 YSYEKL. The CDR3 contains 15 residues. Trimming cost V 4 bases and J 1 base; bases outside gene matches: 5. This chain's CDR3 is CASSRGQGAQETQYF. The DNA for the CDR3 is TGCGCCAGCAGCCGCGGACAGGGAGCCCAAGAGACCCAGTACTTC.

This chain links TRBV5-4 with TRBJ2-1, with a weak D call TRBD2 (5 bases). There are 15 residues in the CDR3. V was clipped by 7 bases and J by 4 bases, with 18 bases between them. Germline CDR1 reads SGHNT; CDR2 reads YYREEE (reference sequence). The CDR3 sequence: CASFGGGGVYNEQFF. DNA of the CDR3: TGTGCCAGCTTTGGAGGCGGTGGGGTTTACAATGAGCAGTTCTTC.

Concerning this clone: Other DNA sequences of this sample code for an identical CDR3. V and J are TRBV5-1 and TRBJ2-1; D is unclear. Germline CDR1 reads SGHRS; CDR2 reads YFSETQ. The CDR3 covers 15 residues. Trimming stripped 0 bases from V and 0 bases from J, with 7 bases between. The CDR3: CASSLGSSSYNEQFF. The CDR3, as DNA: TGCGCCAGCAGCTTGGGATCGAGCTCCTACAATGAGCAGTTCTTC.

The rearrangement links TRBV7-2 to TRBJ1-2, with TRBD1 as a possible D gene (6 bases). Germline CDR1 is SGHTA and CDR2 is FQGNSA. Trimming took 6 bases from V and 4 from J, leaving 15 bases between them. The CDR3 covers 14 residues. This CDR3 is CASSTRGRSYGYTF. Here the CDR3 DNA reads TGTGCCAGCAGTACCAGGGGCCGAAGCTATGGCTACACCTTC. The full variable domain, completed using reference TRBV7-2 and TRBJ1-2, is GAGVSQSPSNKVTEKGKDVELRCDPISGHTALYWYRQSLGQGLEFLIYFQGNSAPDKSGLPSDRFSAERTGGSVSTLTIQRTQQEDSAVYLCASSTRGRSYGYTFGSGTRLTVV.

This clone was found a few times. The rearrangement links TRBV29-1 to TRBJ2-3; possibly TRBD2 for D (6 bases). V was trimmed by 5 bases and J by 1 base, leaving 10 bases between them. In germline, CDR1 is SQVTM, CDR2 ANQGSEA. The CDR3 runs 13 residues. The CDR3 sequence is CSVRLGGTDTQYF. The CDR3 bases are TGCAGCGTTAGACTAGGTGGCACAGATACGCAGTATTTT.

The chain couples TRBV5-1 to TRBJ1-1, with a possible D match to TRBD1 (5 bases). Germline loops: CDR1 SGHRS, CDR2 YFSETQ. This CDR3 has 13 residues. The germline V and J ends were trimmed by 7 bases and 4 bases, with 14 bases remaining between them. The CDR3 region has the DNA TGCGCCAGCTCCGTTGGGGGGACCACTGAAGCTTTCTTT. Residues: CASSVGGTTEAFF.

The chain has TRBV5-1 and TRBJ2-7; tentative D call: TRBD1 (6 bases). V was clipped by 4 bases and J by 0 bases, with 17 bases between them. This CDR3 is 16 amino acids long. The germline V gene encodes CDR1 SGHRS and CDR2 YFSETQ. CDR3 sequence: CASSLQGTPISYEQYF. CDR3 DNA sequence: TGCGCCAGCAGCCTCCAGGGGACACCGATCTCCTACGAGCAGTACTTC.